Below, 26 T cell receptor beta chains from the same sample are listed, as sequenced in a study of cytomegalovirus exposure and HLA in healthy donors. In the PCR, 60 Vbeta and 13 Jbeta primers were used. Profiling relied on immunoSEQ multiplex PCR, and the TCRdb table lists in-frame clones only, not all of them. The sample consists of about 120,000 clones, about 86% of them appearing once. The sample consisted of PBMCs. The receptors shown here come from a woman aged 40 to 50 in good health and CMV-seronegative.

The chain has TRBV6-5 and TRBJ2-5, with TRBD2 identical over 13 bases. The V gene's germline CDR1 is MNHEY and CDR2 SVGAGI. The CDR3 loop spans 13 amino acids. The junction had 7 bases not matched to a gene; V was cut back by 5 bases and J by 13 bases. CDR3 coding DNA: TGTGCCAGCAGTGTCCCGGGGACTAGCGGGGCGTACTTC. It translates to CASSVPGTSGAYF.

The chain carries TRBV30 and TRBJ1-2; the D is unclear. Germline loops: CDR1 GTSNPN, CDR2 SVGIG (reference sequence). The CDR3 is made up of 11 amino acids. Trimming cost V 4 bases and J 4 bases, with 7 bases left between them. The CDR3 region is CAWNSFYGYTF. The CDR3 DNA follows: TGTGCCTGGAACAGCTTCTATGGCTACACCTTC.

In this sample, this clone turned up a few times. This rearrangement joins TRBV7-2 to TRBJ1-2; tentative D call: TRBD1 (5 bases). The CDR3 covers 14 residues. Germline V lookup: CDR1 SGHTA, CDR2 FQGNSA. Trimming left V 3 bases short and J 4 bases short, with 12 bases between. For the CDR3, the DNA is TGTGCCAGCAGCTTGGGCAGGGTATCCTATGGCTACACCTTC. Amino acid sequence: CASSLGRVSYGYTF.

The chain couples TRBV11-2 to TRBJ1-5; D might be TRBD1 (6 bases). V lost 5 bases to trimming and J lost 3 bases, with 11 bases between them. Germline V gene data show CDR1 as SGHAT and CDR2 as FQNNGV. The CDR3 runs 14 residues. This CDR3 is CASSPPGDNQPQHF. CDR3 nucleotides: TGTGCCAGCAGCCCGCCAGGGGACAATCAGCCCCAGCATTTT.

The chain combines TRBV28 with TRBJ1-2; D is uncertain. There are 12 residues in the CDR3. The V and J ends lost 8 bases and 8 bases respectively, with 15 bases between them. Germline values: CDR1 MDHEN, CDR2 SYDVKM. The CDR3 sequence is CASFGEVGGYTF. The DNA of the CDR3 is TGTGCCAGCTTCGGGGAGGTAGGAGGCTACACCTTC.

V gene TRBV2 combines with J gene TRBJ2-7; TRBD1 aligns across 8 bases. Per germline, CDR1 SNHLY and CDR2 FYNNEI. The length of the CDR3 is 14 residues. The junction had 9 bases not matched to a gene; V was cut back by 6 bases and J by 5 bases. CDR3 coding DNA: TGTGCCAGCAGAACACCGGGACAGGCCCACGAGCAGTACTTC. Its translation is CASRTPGQAHEQYF.

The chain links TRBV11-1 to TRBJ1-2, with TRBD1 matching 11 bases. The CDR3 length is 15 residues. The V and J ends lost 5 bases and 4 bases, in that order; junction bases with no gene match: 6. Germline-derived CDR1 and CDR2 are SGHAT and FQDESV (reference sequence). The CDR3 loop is CASSPGTGGVYGYTF. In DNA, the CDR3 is TGTGCCAGCAGCCCTGGGACAGGGGGAGTCTATGGCTACACCTTC.

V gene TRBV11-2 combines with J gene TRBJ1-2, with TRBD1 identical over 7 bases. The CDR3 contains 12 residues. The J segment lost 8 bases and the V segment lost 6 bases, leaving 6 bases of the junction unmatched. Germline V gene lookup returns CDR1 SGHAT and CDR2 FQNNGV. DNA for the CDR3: TGTGCCAGCAGTTTCTCAGGGGGAGGCTACACCTTC. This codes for CASSFSGGGYTF.

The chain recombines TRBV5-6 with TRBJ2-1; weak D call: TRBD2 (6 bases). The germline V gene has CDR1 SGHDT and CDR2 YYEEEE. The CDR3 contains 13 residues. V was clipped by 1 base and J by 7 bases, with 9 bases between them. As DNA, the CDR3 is TGTGCCAGCAGCTTGAGAGGAGGGAATGAGCAGTTCTTC. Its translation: CASSLRGGNEQFF.

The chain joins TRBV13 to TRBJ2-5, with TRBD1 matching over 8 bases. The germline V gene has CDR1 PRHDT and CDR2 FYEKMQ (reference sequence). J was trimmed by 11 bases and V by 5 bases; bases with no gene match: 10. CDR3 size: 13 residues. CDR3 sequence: CASSEQDREEQYF. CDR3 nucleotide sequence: TGTGCCAGCAGCGAGCAGGACAGGGAAGAGCAGTACTTC.

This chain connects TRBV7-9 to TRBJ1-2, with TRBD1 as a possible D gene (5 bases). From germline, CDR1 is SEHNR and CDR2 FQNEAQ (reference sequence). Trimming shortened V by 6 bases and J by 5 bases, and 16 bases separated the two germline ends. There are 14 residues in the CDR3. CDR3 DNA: TGTGCCAGCAGTCTTTTGGAGGGACCTTATGGCTACACCTTC. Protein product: CASSLLEGPYGYTF.

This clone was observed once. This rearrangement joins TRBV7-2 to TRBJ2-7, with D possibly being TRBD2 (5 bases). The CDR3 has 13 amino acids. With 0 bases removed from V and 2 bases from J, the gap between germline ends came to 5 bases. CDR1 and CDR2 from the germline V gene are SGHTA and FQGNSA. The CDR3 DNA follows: TGTGCCAGCAGCTTAGCGGGAGCCTACGAGCAGTACTTC. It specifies CASSLAGAYEQYF. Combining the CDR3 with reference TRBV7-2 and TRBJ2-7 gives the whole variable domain GAGVSQSPSNKVTEKGKDVELRCDPISGHTALYWYRQSLGQGLEFLIYFQGNSAPDKSGLPSDRFSAERTGGSVSTLTIQRTQQEDSAVYLCASSLAGAYEQYFGPGTRLTVT.

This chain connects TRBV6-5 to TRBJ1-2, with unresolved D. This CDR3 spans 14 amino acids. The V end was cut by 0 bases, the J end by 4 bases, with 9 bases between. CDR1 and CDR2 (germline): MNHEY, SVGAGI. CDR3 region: CASSYSNRGYGYTF. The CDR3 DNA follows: TGTGCCAGCAGTTACTCGAATCGGGGCTATGGCTACACCTTC.

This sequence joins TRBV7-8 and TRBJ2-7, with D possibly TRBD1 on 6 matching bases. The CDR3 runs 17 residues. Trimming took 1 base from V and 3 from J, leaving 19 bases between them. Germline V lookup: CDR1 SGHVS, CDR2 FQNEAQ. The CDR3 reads CASSLGVVTARGYEQYF. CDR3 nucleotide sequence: TGTGCCAGCAGCTTAGGGGTGGTGACGGCCAGGGGCTACGAGCAGTACTTC.

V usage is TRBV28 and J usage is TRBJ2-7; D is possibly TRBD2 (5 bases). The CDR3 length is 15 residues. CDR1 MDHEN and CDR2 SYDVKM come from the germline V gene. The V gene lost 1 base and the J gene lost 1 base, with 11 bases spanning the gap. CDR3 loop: CASSLLRRWSYEQYF. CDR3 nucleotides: TGTGCCAGCAGTTTATTGAGGAGGTGGTCCTACGAGCAGTACTTC.

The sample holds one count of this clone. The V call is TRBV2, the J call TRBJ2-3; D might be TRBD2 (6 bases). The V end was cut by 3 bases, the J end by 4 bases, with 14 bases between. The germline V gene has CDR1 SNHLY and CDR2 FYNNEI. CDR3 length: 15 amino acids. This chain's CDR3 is CASSETRGLADTQYF. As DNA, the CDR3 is TGTGCCAGCAGTGAGACTAGAGGACTGGCAGATACGCAGTATTTT. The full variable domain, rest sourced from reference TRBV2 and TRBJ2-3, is EPEVTQTPSHQVTQMGQEVILRCVPISNHLYFYWYRQILGQKVEFLVSFYNNEISEKSEIFDDQFSVERPDGSNFTLKIRSTKLEDSAMYFCASSETRGLADTQYFGPGTRLTVL.

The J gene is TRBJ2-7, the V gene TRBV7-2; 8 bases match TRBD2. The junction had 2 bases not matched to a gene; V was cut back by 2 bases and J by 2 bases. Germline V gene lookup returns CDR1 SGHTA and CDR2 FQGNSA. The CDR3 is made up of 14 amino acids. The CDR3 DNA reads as TGTGCCAGCAGCTTAAGCGGGAGAGCCTACGAGCAGTACTTC. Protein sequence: CASSLSGRAYEQYF.

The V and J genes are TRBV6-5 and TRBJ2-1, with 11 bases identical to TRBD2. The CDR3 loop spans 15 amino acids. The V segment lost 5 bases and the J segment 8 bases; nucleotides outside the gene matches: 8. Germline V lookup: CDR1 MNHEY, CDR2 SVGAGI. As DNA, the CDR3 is TGTGCCAGCAGTGTTATAGCGGGGGGGACGGATGAGCAGTTCTTC. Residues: CASSVIAGGTDEQFF.

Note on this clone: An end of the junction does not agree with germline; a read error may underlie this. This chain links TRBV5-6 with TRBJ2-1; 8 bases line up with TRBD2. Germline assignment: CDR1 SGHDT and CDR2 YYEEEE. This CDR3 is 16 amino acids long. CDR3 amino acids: CASRTGGPSSHNEQFF. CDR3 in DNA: TGTGCCAGCAGGACGGGGGGGCCGAGCTCCCACAATGAGCAGTTCTTC.

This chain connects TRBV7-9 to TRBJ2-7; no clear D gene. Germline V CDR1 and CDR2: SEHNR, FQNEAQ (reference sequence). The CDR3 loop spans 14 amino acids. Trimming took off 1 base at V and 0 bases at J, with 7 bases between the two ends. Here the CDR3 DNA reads TGTGCCAGCAGCTTAGGGTACATCTCCTACGAGCAGTACTTC. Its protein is CASSLGYISYEQYF. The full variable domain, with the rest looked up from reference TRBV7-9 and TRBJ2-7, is DTGVSQNPRHKITKRGQNVTFRCDPISEHNRLYWYRQTLGQGPEFLTYFQNEAQLEKSRLLSDRFSAERPKGSFSTLEIQRTEQGDSAMYLCASSLGYISYEQYFGPGTRLTVT.

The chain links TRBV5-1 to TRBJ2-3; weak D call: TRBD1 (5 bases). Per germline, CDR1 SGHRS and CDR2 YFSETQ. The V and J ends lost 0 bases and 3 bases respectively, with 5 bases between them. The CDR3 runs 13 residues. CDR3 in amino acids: CASSLEGTDTQYF. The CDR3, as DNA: TGCGCCAGCAGCTTGGAGGGGACAGATACGCAGTATTTT. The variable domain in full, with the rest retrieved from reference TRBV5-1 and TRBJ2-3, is KAGVTQTPRYLIKTRGQQVTLSCSPISGHRSVSWYQQTPGQGLQFLFEYFSETQRNKGNFPGRFSGRQFSNSRSEMNVSTLELGDSALYLCASSLEGTDTQYFGPGTRLTVL.

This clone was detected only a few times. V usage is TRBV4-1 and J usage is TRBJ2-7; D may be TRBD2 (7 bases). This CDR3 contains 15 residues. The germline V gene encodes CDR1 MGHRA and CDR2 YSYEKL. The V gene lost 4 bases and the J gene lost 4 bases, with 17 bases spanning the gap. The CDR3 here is CASSREGGNEYEQYF. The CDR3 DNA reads TGCGCCAGCAGCCGGGAGGGGGGAAATGAGTACGAGCAGTACTTC.

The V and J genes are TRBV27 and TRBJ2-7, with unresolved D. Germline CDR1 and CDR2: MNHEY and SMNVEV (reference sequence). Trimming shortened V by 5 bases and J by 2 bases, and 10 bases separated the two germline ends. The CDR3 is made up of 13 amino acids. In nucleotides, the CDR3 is TGTGCCAGCAGTCCGGTGTTCACCTACGAGCAGTACTTC. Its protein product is CASSPVFTYEQYF.

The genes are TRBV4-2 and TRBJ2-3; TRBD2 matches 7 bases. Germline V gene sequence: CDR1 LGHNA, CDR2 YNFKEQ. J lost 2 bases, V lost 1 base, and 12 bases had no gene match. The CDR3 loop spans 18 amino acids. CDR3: CASSQVEGRAPLTDTQYF. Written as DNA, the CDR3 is TGTGCCAGCAGCCAAGTTGAAGGGAGGGCTCCCCTCACAGATACGCAGTATTTT.

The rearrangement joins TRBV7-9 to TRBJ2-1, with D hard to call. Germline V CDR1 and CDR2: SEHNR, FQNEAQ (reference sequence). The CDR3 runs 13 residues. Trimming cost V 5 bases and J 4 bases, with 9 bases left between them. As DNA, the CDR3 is TGTGCCAGCAGCGATGAACAATACAATGAGCAGTTCTTC. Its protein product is CASSDEQYNEQFF. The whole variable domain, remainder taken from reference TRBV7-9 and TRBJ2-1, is DTGVSQNPRHKITKRGQNVTFRCDPISEHNRLYWYRQTLGQGPEFLTYFQNEAQLEKSRLLSDRFSAERPKGSFSTLEIQRTEQGDSAMYLCASSDEQYNEQFFGPGTRLTVL.

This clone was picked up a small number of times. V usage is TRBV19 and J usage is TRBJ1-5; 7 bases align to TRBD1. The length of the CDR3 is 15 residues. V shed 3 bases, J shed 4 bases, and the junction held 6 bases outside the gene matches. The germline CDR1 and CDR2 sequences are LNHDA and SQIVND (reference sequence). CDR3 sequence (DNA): TGTGCCAGTAGTATGCCGGGACAGCCAAATCAGCCCCAGCATTTT. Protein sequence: CASSMPGQPNQPQHF.